What follows are 3 T cell receptor beta chains derived from one specimen sequenced in a study of blood T cell repertoires in COVID-19. Repertoires were generated with immunoSEQ multiplex PCR, while TCRdb's copy carries only in-frame clones and drops some. The sample consists of about 310,000 clones, nearly 90% of them appearing once. Sequenced sample: peripheral blood. These receptors originate from a woman in her 40s with COVID-19, enrolled during active disease.

The chain carries TRBV6-1 and TRBJ1-2; TRBD1 aligns across 7 bases. V lost 0 bases to trimming and J lost 8 bases; unmatched junction nucleotides: 6. The CDR3 extends over 14 amino acids. Germline V gene sequence: CDR1 MNHNS, CDR2 SASEGT. The CDR3 is CASSEALQGDGYTF. The DNA of the CDR3 is TGTGCCAGCAGTGAAGCGCTTCAGGGGGACGGCTACACCTTC.

The J gene is TRBJ1-1, the V gene TRBV5-4, with TRBD1 as a possible D gene (6 bases). Germline lookup yields CDR1 SGHNT and CDR2 YYREEE (reference sequence). Trimming took off 0 bases at V and 0 bases at J, with 12 bases between the two ends. This CDR3 contains 16 residues. DNA of the CDR3: TGTGCCAGCAGCTTGGAGGCGGGGGCCTTGAACACTGAAGCTTTCTTT. Translated: CASSLEAGALNTEAFF.

The CDR3 DNA is TGCGCCAGCCTTGAGGGTTACGGGGCCAACGTCCTGACTTTC. Protein product: CASLEGYGANVLTF. V usage is TRBV10-2 and J usage is TRBJ2-6; TRBD2 might be the D (5 bases). The V and J ends lost 8 bases and 4 bases respectively, with 12 bases between them. The CDR3 runs to 14 residues. CDR1 WSHSY and CDR2 SAAADI come from the germline V gene.